The T cell receptor beta chain under discussion was sequenced for a study of blood T cell repertoires in COVID-19. Study background: The United States, Italy and Spain provided the acute and convalescent COVID-19 samples.

The assay was immunoSEQ multiplex PCR, and TCRdb's table has in-frame clones only and misses some. Of about 220,000 clones listed, around 84% were seen once; the top ten hold about 2%. The CDR3 length is 14 residues. Germline CDR1 reads LGHDT; CDR2 reads YNNKEL (reference sequence). V was trimmed by 1 base and J by 14 bases, leaving 20 bases between them. Material for sequencing was peripheral blood. This TCR was sampled from a man aged 40-50 years who had recovered from COVID-19. The rearrangement links TRBV3-1 (or the pseudogene TRBV3-2) to TRBJ1-2; D possibly corresponds to TRBD1 (5 bases). CDR3 region: CASSQVLRNRRITF. CDR3 coding DNA: TGTGCCAGCAGCCAAGTTTTGCGTAACAGGCGAATTACCTTC.